This T cell receptor beta chain was sequenced for a study of OX40 agonist ivuxolimab in advanced cancers. Study information: Patient treatment consisted of intravenous ivuxolimab administration every 2 weeks at 0.01 to 10 mg/kg. Patients enrolled in dose escalation were diagnosed with hepatocellular carcinoma, melanoma, renal cell or head and neck cancer. The study, taken as a whole, reports: Nonresponders, in some cases, also had low normalized T-cell clonal expansion.

Trimming took off 10 bases at V and 3 bases at J, with 18 bases between the two ends. Germline assignment: CDR1 MNHNY and CDR2 SVGAGI (reference sequence). The CDR3 has 14 residues. As concerns this clone: Its cognate antigen is unknown.

Sequencing was performed with immunoSEQ multiplex PCR; in TCRdb, only in-frame clones are kept and a portion is missing. Here the sample spans just over 60,000 clones, around 90% being singletons. The sequence derives from an adult with an advanced solid tumor such as melanoma, head and neck, liver or kidney cancer. The rearrangement joins TRBV6-6 to TRBJ1-2; D may be TRBD1 (6 bases). Sample: CD4+ or CD8+ T cells sorted from blood, taken in a trial of the OX40 agonist ivuxolimab. The CDR3 coding sequence is TGTGCCATTGAGAAACAGGGTGGTGACTATGGCTACACCTTC. This codes for CAIEKQGGDYGYTF.